What follows is one TCR beta chain and its context. The data were taken from a study of OX40 agonist ivuxolimab in advanced cancers. Overall study: The drug used for patients, ivuxolimab, was an agonistic anti-OX40 (CD134) antibody. From roughly 20 to 90 years was the age range, with a mean of about 54 years, and about 78% were male.

The trim removed 1 base at V and 7 bases at J, leaving 12 bases unmatched. The CDR3 runs 17 residues. In germline, CDR1 is SGDLS, CDR2 YYNGEE. Sequencing was performed with immunoSEQ multiplex PCR; in TCRdb, only in-frame clones are kept and a portion is missing. The sample has tens of thousands of clones, 87% seen once. Sampling times: baseline, cycle 4 day 1, cycle 7 day 1. This clonotype was sampled from an adult with an advanced solid tumor such as melanoma, head and neck, liver or kidney cancer. The genes are TRBV9 and TRBJ2-3, with TRBD1 matching 10 bases. The sequenced sample was CD4+ or CD8+ T cells sorted from blood, obtained in a trial of the OX40 agonist ivuxolimab. The CDR3 region is CASSVTGDRGAGNTQYF. The CDR3 nucleotides read TGTGCCAGCAGCGTAACAGGGGACAGGGGCGCTGGGAATACGCAGTATTTT.